This T cell receptor beta chain was found in a study of T-cell reconstitution after alpha-beta-depleted transplantation in children. Study conclusions and caveats: Expanded graft clones numbering several hundred reportedly gave rise to alpha-beta T cells about two months after transplant. Elevated TCRbeta diversity at day 60 was traced, in some patients, to surviving recipient T cells and thymic progenitors.

TCRbeta library construction was performed incorporating unique molecular identifiers. TCRdb re-called the PCR reads through MiXCR, storing one row per CDR3 protein. This table has around 960,000 distinct CDR3 sequences, about 29% appearing once. Turning to this clonotype: Its antigen remains unidentified.

V lost 0 bases to trimming and J lost 0 bases, with 7 bases between them. Germline loops: CDR1 LGHNA, CDR2 YSLEER. This CDR3 has 15 amino acids. This receptor was taken from a boy under two years old who had a stem cell transplant for SCID, so the T cells may come from the graft donor. This chain links TRBV4-3 with TRBJ2-3; D is unresolved. Specimen: PBMCs, mostly from graft donor cells, collected 360 days after TCRalphabeta/CD19-depleted stem cell transplant. The CDR3 nucleotides read TGCGCCAGCAGCCAAGAACCAACTAGCACAGATACGCAGTATTTT. It specifies CASSQEPTSTDTQYF.